This T cell receptor (beta chain) comes out of a study of blood T cell repertoires in COVID-19. The CDR3 has 15 amino acids. Trimming took 3 bases from V and 1 from J; bases not matched to a gene: 2. Germline V gene lookup returns CDR1 SGHRS and CDR2 YFSETQ. Sequencing used immunoSEQ multiplex PCR; TCRdb keeps in-frame clones, though not all of them. This table holds 150,000 to 200,000 clones, 85% found once. The chain has TRBV5-1 and TRBJ2-3, with 10 bases matching TRBD1. The sequence was collected from a human donor with acute or convalescent COVID-19. The donor label of this sample is uncertain. Sequencing used peripheral blood. CDR3 in DNA: TGCGCCAGCAGCTCAGGGACAGGGGGCACAGATACGCAGTATTTT. Translation gives CASSSGTGGTDTQYF.